The 2 T cell receptor beta chains presented below share a single source sample, sequenced in a study of cytomegalovirus exposure and HLA in healthy donors. Use of 60 Vbeta and 13 Jbeta primers characterized the PCR. Assay: immunoSEQ multiplex PCR; the TCRdb copy retains only in-frame clones and omits some. The sample lists about 120,000 clones; more than 80% were seen once. Sequenced: PBMCs. These receptors all come from a man between 25 and 39 years old in good health and CMV-seropositive.

The chain employs TRBV25-1 and TRBJ2-7; D is uncertain. The CDR3 runs 14 residues. V lost 3 bases to trimming and J lost 3 bases, with 12 bases between them. From germline, CDR1 is MGHDK and CDR2 SYGVNS. The CDR3 coding sequence is TGTGCCAGCAGTGAGATAGGTCTAGTCTACGAGCAGTACTTC. Its translation: CASSEIGLVYEQYF.

This rearrangement joins TRBV5-1 to TRBJ1-2, with D possibly TRBD1 on 6 matching bases. V was clipped by 1 base and J by 5 bases, with 12 bases between them. Germline loops: CDR1 SGHRS, CDR2 YFSETQ. The CDR3 extends over 14 amino acids. The CDR3 DNA sequence: TGCGCCAGCAGCTTGACGGGAGGGGGATATGGCTACACCTTC. As protein: CASSLTGGGYGYTF.